The 28 T cell receptor beta chains below were found in one sample sequenced in a study of cytomegalovirus exposure and HLA in healthy donors. PCR employed 60 Vbeta and 13 Jbeta primers. TCRdb's copy holds only in-frame clones and misses some; the assay was immunoSEQ multiplex PCR. This sample carries 85,000 to 100,000 clones, under 80% of them seen once, and the ten largest clones take 7% to 9%. Source material: PBMCs. These receptors originate from a middle-aged man in good health and CMV-seropositive.

The chain carries TRBV19 and TRBJ2-1; a weak D match, TRBD1 (6 bases). This CDR3 is 18 amino acids long. Germline V gives CDR1 LNHDA, CDR2 SQIVND (reference sequence). V lost 3 bases and J 7 bases, leaving 25 bases between the germline ends. In DNA form, the CDR3 reads TGTGCCAGTAGTATGGCCCCCCTTAGGGTAGCAAGGGGGAATGAGCAGTTCTTC. Protein sequence: CASSMAPLRVARGNEQFF.

The chain is built from TRBV6-5 and TRBJ2-1; 7 bases match TRBD1. The CDR3 extends over 14 amino acids. The trim removed 4 bases at V and 5 bases at J, leaving 5 bases unmatched. The germline V gene encodes CDR1 MNHEY and CDR2 SVGAGI. CDR3 in amino acids: CASSSGQGDNEQFF. CDR3 in DNA: TGTGCCAGCAGTTCTGGGCAGGGGGACAATGAGCAGTTCTTC.

The chain uses TRBV18 and TRBJ2-5; TRBD2 matches at 11 bases. Near its end, the DNA agrees better with TRBJ2-7, so the J call may be wrong. There are 16 residues in the CDR3. Germline V CDR1 and CDR2: KGHSH, LQKENI. CDR3 residues: CASSPAAGLAGYEQYF. As DNA, the CDR3 is TGTGCCAGCTCACCAGCGGCAGGACTAGCGGGTTACGAGCAGTACTTC.

The chain carries TRBV28 and TRBJ2-5; 13 bases match TRBD2. The end of the DNA is better explained by TRBJ2-7, so the J call may be wrong. The CDR3 consists of 16 residues. CDR1 and CDR2 (germline): MDHEN, SYDVKM. CDR3 in amino acids: CASTSTGLAGAYEQYF. CDR3 nucleotide sequence: TGTGCCAGCACCTCAACCGGACTAGCGGGAGCCTACGAGCAGTACTTC.

The genes are TRBV16 and TRBJ2-5; TRBD1 agrees at 10 bases. This CDR3 is built from 14 residues. Germline trimming cut 6 bases from V and 4 bases from J; bases unmatched to any gene: 5. Germline V gives CDR1 KGHSY, CDR2 FQNENV. The CDR3: CASRDWDRGETQYF. Here the CDR3 DNA reads TGTGCCAGCAGAGACTGGGACAGGGGAGAGACCCAGTACTTC.

The chain couples TRBV15 to TRBJ1-2; D remains ambiguous. In germline, CDR1 is LNHNV, CDR2 YYDKDF (reference sequence). CDR3 size: 12 residues. The V gene lost 0 bases and the J gene lost 7 bases, with 6 bases spanning the gap. CDR3 nucleotides: TGTGCCACCAGCAGAGACAGGTCTGGCTACACCTTC. Its protein is CATSRDRSGYTF.

This sequence joins TRBV13 and TRBJ2-5; the match to TRBD2 covers 13 bases. Germline V gives CDR1 PRHDT, CDR2 FYEKMQ (reference sequence). V was clipped by 5 bases and J by 2 bases; unmatched bases: 2. The CDR3 consists of 15 residues. The CDR3 DNA is TGTGCCAGCAGCCGGGGACTAGCGGGGCAAGAGACCCAGTACTTC. It yields the protein CASSRGLAGQETQYF.

The sample holds a few counts of this clone. This chain uses TRBV27 with TRBJ2-7, with TRBD2 identical over 7 bases. Germline V gene data show CDR1 as MNHEY and CDR2 as SMNVEV (reference sequence). The CDR3 loop spans 16 amino acids. The junction had 6 bases not matched to a gene; V was cut back by 1 base and J by 0 bases. CDR3 region: CASSLFASGTSYEQYF. CDR3 in DNA: TGTGCCAGCAGTTTATTCGCCAGCGGGACCTCCTACGAGCAGTACTTC.

The J gene is TRBJ1-1, the V gene TRBV6-5, with no clear D. The CDR3 contains 15 residues. V dropped 0 bases and J dropped 2 bases, with 10 bases sitting between them. CDR1 and CDR2 (germline): MNHEY, SVGAGI. For the CDR3, the DNA is TGTGCCAGCAGTTACTCTCCGGGTTTAAACACTGAAGCTTTCTTT. This translates into CASSYSPGLNTEAFF.

This clone was recorded once. The gene calls are TRBV6-5 and TRBJ2-5; 8 bases line up with TRBD1. The germline V gene has CDR1 MNHEY and CDR2 SVGAGI. V lost 4 bases, J lost 10 bases, and 14 bases stayed unmatched. The CDR3 runs to 15 residues. The CDR3 is CASSLSLLNRGDQYF. DNA of the CDR3: TGTGCCAGCAGTTTATCCCTCCTTAACAGGGGGGACCAGTACTTC.

V usage is TRBV14 and J usage is TRBJ2-2; D may be TRBD1 (5 bases). The V end lost 1 base, the J end lost 1 base, and 7 bases lay between the germline ends. This CDR3 has 15 amino acids. Germline V CDR1 and CDR2: SGHDN, FVKESK. The CDR3 here is CASSQGTKNTGELFF. The CDR3 nucleotides read TGTGCCAGCAGCCAAGGGACAAAGAACACCGGGGAGCTGTTTTTT.

The V and J genes are TRBV10-3 and TRBJ2-3, with D hard to call. The CDR3 is 13 amino acids. V dropped 0 bases and J dropped 4 bases, with 5 bases sitting between them. Germline V gene data show CDR1 as ENHRY and CDR2 as SYGVKD. CDR3 protein: CAISESIADTQYF. The CDR3 DNA follows: TGTGCCATCAGTGAGTCTATAGCAGATACGCAGTATTTT.

V usage is TRBV5-8 and J usage is TRBJ1-4; 9 bases align to TRBD1. Germline V lookup: CDR1 SGHTS, CDR2 YDEGEE. The CDR3 loop spans 15 amino acids. With V trimmed by 4 bases and J by 7 bases, 8 bases remained unmatched. CDR3 in DNA: TGTGCCAGCAGCCGAGGTGACAGGGGGTTTGAAAAACTGTTTTTT. Protein: CASSRGDRGFEKLFF.

The chain combines TRBV5-1 with TRBJ2-1; 12 bases fit TRBD2. The CDR3 length is 16 residues. Germline-derived CDR1 and CDR2 are SGHRS and YFSETQ. J gave up 8 bases and V 0 bases, and 6 bases lay outside the gene matches. CDR3 nucleotide sequence: TGCGCCAGCAGCTTGGGTCTAGCGGGGGGGCGTGATGAGCAGTTCTTC. Translation gives CASSLGLAGGRDEQFF.

In regard to this clone: A read error may account for a junction end that differs from germline. The chain links TRBV5-1 to TRBJ2-5, with D possibly TRBD2 on 6 matching bases. The J call may be wrong; the DNA end is better matched by TRBJ2-7. This CDR3 is 13 amino acids long. Germline values: CDR1 SGHRS, CDR2 YFSETQ. CDR3 bases: TGCGCCAGCAGTTTGGGACTGGACTACGAGCAGTACTTC. It translates to CASSLGLDYEQYF.

V gene TRBV6-4 combines with J gene TRBJ1-2, with D possibly TRBD1 on 5 matching bases. Trimming left V 3 bases short and J 4 bases short, with 9 bases between. Germline CDR1 reads MRHNA; CDR2 reads SNTAGT. The CDR3 runs 13 residues. In nucleotides, the CDR3 is TGTGCCAGCAGTGATGGTCAGGGCTATGGCTACACCTTC. Translated, it gives CASSDGQGYGYTF.

This sequence joins TRBV6-6 and TRBJ1-1, with 10 bases identical to TRBD1. The germline V gene has CDR1 MNHNY and CDR2 SVGAGI (reference sequence). After removal of 4 bases from V and 5 bases from J, the junction contained 10 bases not matched to a gene. The CDR3 is 16 amino acids. The CDR3, as DNA: TGTGCCAGCAGTTCGGCCGGGACAGGGGCGGAAACTGAAGCTTTCTTT. It yields the protein CASSSAGTGAETEAFF.

In regard to this clone: This same CDR3 is encoded by further DNA sequences in the sample. The chain joins TRBV1 to TRBJ2-3; the table's D call of TRBD2 was not tested on the DNA. TRBV1 is recorded as a pseudogene. This CDR3 spans 19 amino acids. CDR3 protein: CTSSQDRRERGGPTDTQYF. CDR3 DNA: TGCACCAGCAGCCAAGATAGGCGGGAGAGGGGAGGGCCGACAGATACGCAGTATTTT.

This chain uses TRBV15 with TRBJ1-5; D is perhaps TRBD1 (6 bases). Deletions cut 0 bases from V and 6 bases from J, with 21 bases between. The CDR3 has 18 residues. Germline V gene lookup returns CDR1 LNHNV and CDR2 YYDKDF (reference sequence). The CDR3 coding sequence is TGTGCCACCAGCAGAGATAAGGGGGGGGGCACGAGATCTCAGCCCCAGCATTTT. Its protein is CATSRDKGGGTRSQPQHF.

The chain is built from TRBV11-2 and TRBJ1-1; D possibly corresponds to TRBD1 (5 bases). The CDR3 extends over 15 amino acids. Trimming left V 0 bases short and J 1 base short, with 9 bases between. CDR1 and CDR2 from the germline V gene are SGHAT and FQNNGV. CDR3 residues: CASSLEPQGNTEAFF. CDR3 DNA: TGTGCCAGCAGCTTAGAGCCCCAGGGGAACACTGAAGCTTTCTTT.

The CDR3 DNA is TGTGCCAGCAGGGGGGGGAACACCGGGGAGCTGTTTTTT. Translated: CASRGGNTGELFF. The chain joins TRBV9 to TRBJ2-2; a possible D gene is TRBD2 (6 bases). Trimming removed 5 bases at V and 1 base at J, with 6 bases between. In germline, CDR1 is SGDLS, CDR2 YYNGEE. CDR3 length equals 13 residues.

DNA of the CDR3: TGTGCCAGTAGTATAGATTCGTCCGGAGATACGCAGTATTTT. Translation: CASSIDSSGDTQYF. V gene TRBV19 combines with J gene TRBJ2-3; D ambiguous. CDR1 is LNHDA and CDR2 is SQIVND in the germline V gene (reference sequence). The CDR3 consists of 14 residues. V lost 0 bases and J lost 5, with 9 bases in between.

This sequence joins TRBV29-1 and TRBJ2-3, with D possibly TRBD2 on 5 matching bases. V was pared by 7 bases and J by 6 bases, with 23 bases between. Germline V gene lookup returns CDR1 SQVTM and CDR2 ANQGSEA. The CDR3 is made up of 15 amino acids. CDR3 DNA: TGCAGCGCTGTTGGTCGTAGCGAAAATCTCGATACGCAGTATTTT. Amino acid sequence: CSAVGRSENLDTQYF.

This clone has more than one count but fewer than ten. CDR3 in amino acids: CASSNLRQGTIGELFF. The DNA of the CDR3 is TGTGCCAGCAGCAATTTGAGACAGGGGACGATCGGGGAGCTGTTTTTT. The chain combines TRBV21-1 with TRBJ2-2; no check of the table's D call, TRBD1, against the DNA was made. TRBV21-1 is reported as a pseudogene. The CDR3 runs to 16 residues.

The CDR3 here is CASSDWGGEETQYF. The CDR3 bases are TGTGCCAGCAGTGACTGGGGAGGAGAAGAGACCCAGTACTTC. The chain joins TRBV27 to TRBJ2-5, with D possibly TRBD2 on 6 matching bases. Germline V gene lookup returns CDR1 MNHEY and CDR2 SMNVEV (reference sequence). The CDR3 sequence is 14 residues long. V gave up 5 bases and J gave up 3 bases, with 13 bases separating them.

The genes are TRBV4-2 and TRBJ2-7; the match to TRBD1 covers 7 bases. CDR3 length: 15 residues. Germline-derived CDR1 and CDR2 are LGHNA and YNFKEQ. Trimming removed 4 bases from V and 4 bases from J; junction bases left unmatched: 10. CDR3 sequence reads: CASSPTTRGRYEQYF. The CDR3, as DNA: TGTGCCAGCAGCCCGACAACGAGGGGGCGTTACGAGCAGTACTTC.

This chain connects TRBV5-8 to TRBJ1-6, with 8 bases matching TRBD1. CDR1 and CDR2 (germline): SGHTS, YDEGEE. V lost 6 bases to trimming and J lost 12 bases; unmatched junction nucleotides: 11. The CDR3 is made up of 14 amino acids. The CDR3 DNA reads TGTGCCAGCACCCTCGGGACAGGAGACTTACCCCTCCACTTT. This codes for CASTLGTGDLPLHF.

This clone has just a few counts. The chain employs TRBV7-8 and TRBJ2-1, with 10 bases aligning to TRBD2. The CDR3 has 16 amino acids. Losses at the gene ends were 4 bases for V and 3 bases for J; bases not matched to a gene: 6. The germline gives CDR1 SGHVS, CDR2 FQNEAQ. For the CDR3, the DNA is TGTGCCAGCAGCTCACATAGCGGGGGGAGCTACAATGAGCAGTTCTTC. Translated: CASSSHSGGSYNEQFF.